The 22 T cell receptor beta chains presented below share a single source sample, sequenced in a study of post-analysis software for immune sequencing data. The antigens of these receptors remain unknown. Notes on the study in general: Controls showed lower frequencies than patients for a few TRBV segments, and TRBV5-6, TRBV5-1 and TRBV20-1 were among these.

Incorporated into the TCR beta cDNA libraries were unique molecular identifiers, which served to reduce PCR and sequencing biases. TCRdb re-called the PCR reads with MiXCR, one entry per CDR3 protein. The sample has roughly 620,000 distinct CDR3 sequences; 44% are singletons. Sequenced: blood. These receptors came from a girl between 10 and 17 years old with multiple sclerosis.

The rearrangement joins TRBV29-1 to TRBJ2-7; D is unclear. V lost 4 bases to trimming and J lost 0 bases, with 7 bases between them. The CDR3 sequence is 12 residues long. Germline assignment: CDR1 SQVTM and CDR2 ANQGSEA. CDR3 DNA sequence: TGCAGCGTTGGTGGGTTCTCCTACGAGCAGTACTTC. Translation gives CSVGGFSYEQYF.

The rearrangement uses TRBV6-4 and TRBJ2-3; D possibly corresponds to TRBD2 (6 bases). V shed 3 bases and J shed 4 bases, with 14 bases lying between them. Germline V gene lookup returns CDR1 MRHNA and CDR2 SNTAGT. This CDR3 has 15 residues. CDR3: CASSERPSGADTQYF. The CDR3 DNA follows: TGTGCCAGCAGTGAGCGGCCTTCGGGGGCAGATACGCAGTATTTT.

This clonotype has just a few counts. This sequence joins TRBV12-3 or TRBV12-4 and TRBJ1-1; D is possibly TRBD1 (6 bases). The CDR3 loop spans 15 amino acids. V shed 6 bases and J shed 4 bases, with 18 bases lying between them. The CDR3 sequence is CASSKLTGRGTEAFF. In DNA, the CDR3 is TGTGCCAGCAGCAAACTGACAGGCCGGGGCACTGAAGCTTTCTTT.

This clonotype has just one count. This may stem from a read error, because a much larger clone lies one nucleotide away. V gene TRBV12-3 or TRBV12-4 combines with J gene TRBJ2-7, with 7 bases lining up with TRBD1. The CDR3 sequence is 14 residues long. This CDR3 is CVSSHRQGTYEQYF. The CDR3 DNA reads TGTGTCAGCAGTCATCGACAGGGTACCTACGAGCAGTACTTC.

Comments on this clonotype: The conserved phenylalanine or tryptophan normally closing the CDR3 is absent here, so this likely arose from a read error. The genes are TRBV6-5 and TRBJ2-1; D may match TRBD1 or TRBD2 (6 bases each). Per the germline V gene, CDR1 is MNHEY and CDR2 is SVGAGI. Trimming pared 5 bases from V and 3 bases from J, leaving 11 bases between. The CDR3 contains 14 residues. The CDR3 region has the DNA TGTGCCAGCAGTAAAGAGGGGGGCTACAATGAGCAGTTCCTC. This sequence encodes CASSKEGGYNEQFL.

The chain recombines TRBV20-1 with TRBJ1-2; 11 bases fit TRBD1. Germline V gives CDR1 DFQATT, CDR2 SNEGSKA (reference sequence). CDR3 length equals 13 residues. With 4 bases clipped from V and 7 bases from J, the junction kept 5 bases outside the gene matches. The CDR3 sequence is CSATPGTGGGYTF. The CDR3 coding sequence is TGCAGTGCTACACCCGGGACAGGGGGTGGCTACACCTTC.

In its sample, this clonotype was seen a few times. V usage is TRBV29-1 and J usage is TRBJ2-3; 9 positions agree with TRBD2. The CDR3 covers 16 residues. Germline CDR1 SQVTM, CDR2 ANQGSEA. Losses at the gene ends were 5 bases for V and 2 bases for J; bases not matched to a gene: 11. CDR3 residues: CSVPNTLAGFTDTQYF. CDR3 DNA: TGCAGCGTTCCGAATACGCTAGCGGGATTCACAGATACGCAGTATTTT.

This clonotype was counted once. The chain uses TRBV5-6 and TRBJ2-4; D is undetermined. The better agreement between TRBJ2-7 and the DNA end casts doubt on the J call. The CDR3 has 15 residues. Germline CDR1 is SGHDT and CDR2 is YYEEEE. CDR3 DNA: TGTGCCAGCAGCTATCAACGCGAGAACTCCTACGAGCAGTACTTC. It is translated as CASSYQRENSYEQYF.

This clonotype came up many times. V usage is TRBV12-3 or TRBV12-4 and J usage is TRBJ1-2, with D hard to call. The CDR3 totals 10 residues. V shed 1 base and J shed 8 bases, with 2 bases lying between them. DNA for the CDR3: TGTGCCAGCAGTTTAGGGGGCTACACCTTC. This sequence encodes CASSLGGYTF.

V and J are TRBV7-9 and TRBJ2-5; D not certain. There are 13 residues in the CDR3. The germline V and J ends were trimmed by 0 bases and 11 bases, with 13 bases remaining between them. Germline CDR1 SEHNR, CDR2 FQNEAQ (reference sequence). This CDR3 reads CASSLAVRYEQYF. In DNA form, the CDR3 reads TGTGCCAGCAGCTTAGCCGTTAGGTATGAGCAGTACTTC.

The chain uses TRBV7-8 and TRBJ2-3; 7 bases fit TRBD1. The germline CDR1 and CDR2 sequences are SGHVS and FQNEAQ. V gave up 11 bases and J gave up 3 bases; unmatched junction bases: 11. The CDR3 consists of 14 residues. CDR3 residues: CADSPSRGTDTQYF. In nucleotides, the CDR3 is TGTGCCGACAGCCCTAGCAGGGGGACAGATACGCAGTATTTT.

The chain recombines TRBV28 with TRBJ2-6; D perhaps matches TRBD1 (6 bases). V lost 2 bases and J lost 1, with 6 bases in between. Germline CDR1 is MDHEN and CDR2 is SYDVKM. CDR3 size: 15 residues. The CDR3 sequence: CASSLGQSGANVLTF. In DNA, the CDR3 is TGTGCCAGCAGTTTAGGACAGTCTGGGGCCAACGTCCTGACTTTC.

This clonotype was observed a handful of times. Here the CDR3 DNA reads TGTGCCAGCAGCCAAGATTGGCGGGGGAGCTCCTACAATGAGCAGTTCTTC. Protein: CASSQDWRGSSYNEQFF. This chain uses TRBV4-2 with TRBJ2-1; TRBD2 matches at 7 bases. CDR1 and CDR2 (germline): LGHNA, YNFKEQ. The CDR3 has 17 amino acids. Trimming at V came to 0 bases and at J to 0 bases, leaving 5 bases not matched to a gene.

J is TRBJ1-1 and V is TRBV7-9; 7 bases fit TRBD1. Trimming took 5 bases from V and 4 from J; bases not matched to a gene: 16. This CDR3 comprises 17 residues. Germline V gene data show CDR1 as SEHNR and CDR2 as FQNEAQ (reference sequence). DNA for the CDR3: TGTGCCAGCAGCAACCGGGGAACAGGGGTGAGGAGCACTGAAGCTTTCTTT. Protein: CASSNRGTGVRSTEAFF.

V usage is TRBV7-9 and J usage is TRBJ2-1; 7 bases agree with TRBD2. The germline V gene has CDR1 SEHNR and CDR2 FQNEAQ (reference sequence). This CDR3 is built from 14 residues. J lost 7 bases, V lost 5 bases, and 8 bases had no gene match. The DNA of the CDR3 is TGTGCCAGCAGCGACGCGGGACTATTAAATGAGCAGTTCTTC. The encoded protein is CASSDAGLLNEQFF.

This chain joins TRBV5-5 and TRBJ1-2; no reliable D call. The CDR3 is 14 amino acids. The V and J ends lost 6 bases and 4 bases respectively, with 16 bases between them. Germline CDR1 and CDR2: SGHKS and YYEKEE (reference sequence). CDR3 DNA sequence: TGTGCCAGCATCCAGCTTGTTTCCGGCTATGGCTACACCTTC. Its translation is CASIQLVSGYGYTF.

The genes are TRBV6-1 and TRBJ2-7; TRBD2 matches 11 bases. The junction had 9 bases not matched to a gene; V was cut back by 2 bases and J by 6 bases. Germline CDR1 and CDR2: MNHNS and SASEGT. CDR3 length: 16 residues. CDR3 bases: TGTGCCAGCAGTGAAAAACTAGCGGGAGTTCTAAGCGAGCAGTACTTC. Residues: CASSEKLAGVLSEQYF.

The sample holds a few counts of this clonotype. The rearrangement links TRBV29-1 to TRBJ1-1, with D hard to call. The CDR3 is 13 residues long. Germline V gene sequence: CDR1 SQVTM, CDR2 ANQGSEA. Trimming removed 3 bases at V and 8 bases at J, with 16 bases between. CDR3 protein: CSVETWADREAFF. The CDR3 nucleotides read TGCAGCGTTGAGACGTGGGCGGATAGGGAAGCTTTCTTT.

This clonotype was picked up a small number of times. The rearrangement uses TRBV6-6 and TRBJ2-4, with D possibly TRBD1 on 7 matching bases. The J call may be incorrect, as the DNA end agrees better with TRBJ2-7. This CDR3 has 12 amino acids. Germline CDR1 reads MNHNY; CDR2 reads SVGAGI (reference sequence). The CDR3 DNA sequence: TGTGCCACCGGGGGACAGATCTACGAGCAGTACTTC. Its protein is CATGGQIYEQYF.

The chain joins TRBV6-6 to TRBJ2-3; D ambiguous. CDR3 length: 12 amino acids. The germline gives CDR1 MNHNY, CDR2 SVGAGI (reference sequence). Deletions cut 7 bases from V and 6 bases from J, with 11 bases between. This CDR3 reads CASTKNEDTQYF. The CDR3 DNA follows: TGTGCCAGCACTAAAAACGAGGATACGCAGTATTTT.

The CDR3 is CASSSVRETQYF. The CDR3 region has the DNA TGTGCCAGCAGCTCCGTGCGAGAGACCCAGTACTTC. The chain recombines TRBV7-2 with TRBJ2-5, with D unresolved. With 4 bases removed from V and 4 bases from J, the gap between germline ends came to 7 bases. Germline loops: CDR1 SGHTA, CDR2 FQGNSA. The CDR3 spans 12 residues.

The chain is built from TRBV5-1 and TRBJ2-4; TRBD1 might be the D (8 bases). Looked up from germline, CDR1 is SGHRS and CDR2 is YFSETQ. V was trimmed by 3 bases and J by 13 bases, leaving 23 bases between them. The CDR3 is 15 amino acids. CDR3 protein: CASSWNNQGAGEQYF. The CDR3 DNA reads as TGCGCCAGCAGCTGGAATAACCAGGGGGCGGGGGAGCAGTACTTC. The full variable domain, with the rest looked up from reference TRBV5-1 and TRBJ2-4, is KAGVTQTPRYLIKTRGQQVTLSCSPISGHRSVSWYQQTPGQGLQFLFEYFSETQRNKGNFPGRFSGRQFSNSRSEMNVSTLELGDSALYLCASSWNNQGAGEQYFGAGTRLSVL.